These 13 T cell receptor beta chains share one sample of origin, sequenced in a study of cytomegalovirus exposure and HLA in healthy donors. Assay used: immunoSEQ multiplex PCR; TCRdb lists only in-frame clones, some missing. The sample records 70,000 to 75,000 clones, about 95% being singletons. The sequenced sample was PBMCs. The origin of the receptors is a woman younger than 35 in good health and CMV-seronegative.

The genes are TRBV12-5 and TRBJ2-7; no clear D gene. The CDR3 totals 11 residues. Germline V gene data show CDR1 as LGHNT and CDR2 as FRNRAP. Between the trimmed V and J ends, which lost 4 bases and 3 bases, there was a span of 4 bases. The CDR3 sequence: CASGSYYEQYF. As DNA, the CDR3 is TGTGCTAGTGGTTCCTACTACGAGCAGTACTTC.

The chain recombines TRBV7-3 with TRBJ2-3, with a weak D call TRBD1 (5 bases). The length of the CDR3 is 16 residues. Trimming shortened V by 8 bases and J by 0 bases, and 18 bases separated the two germline ends. The germline gives CDR1 SGHTA, CDR2 FQGTGA. The DNA of the CDR3 is TGTGCCAGCCAGATCGGCAGGGCGCCGAGCACAGATACGCAGTATTTT. Amino acids: CASQIGRAPSTDTQYF. Filled out from reference TRBV7-3 and TRBJ2-3, the complete variable domain reads GAGVSQTPSNKVTEKGKYVELRCDPISGHTALYWYRQSLGQGPEFLIYFQGTGAADDSGLPNDRFFAVRPEGSVSTLKIQRTERGDSAVYLCASQIGRAPSTDTQYFGPGTRLTVL.

This rearrangement joins TRBV4-1 to TRBJ2-3; 7 bases fit TRBD1. The V gene end was trimmed by 0 bases and the J gene end by 5 bases; junction bases not matched to a gene: 8. Germline V gene sequence: CDR1 MGHRA, CDR2 YSYEKL. This CDR3 is 16 amino acids long. CDR3 in DNA: TGCGCCAGCAGCCAAGAAGTCGGACAGGTGAAAGATACGCAGTATTTT. Amino acids: CASSQEVGQVKDTQYF.

The chain recombines TRBV29-1 with TRBJ2-5; D is uncertain. The CDR3 spans 13 residues. Trimming left V 3 bases short and J 2 bases short, with 10 bases between. The V gene's germline CDR1 is SQVTM and CDR2 ANQGSEA. CDR3 residues: CSVDTAEQETQYF. DNA of the CDR3: TGCAGCGTTGATACGGCGGAACAAGAGACCCAGTACTTC.

The J gene is TRBJ2-5, the V gene TRBV11-3; no clear D. With 1 base removed from V and 2 bases from J, the gap between germline ends came to 5 bases. Per germline, CDR1 SGHNT and CDR2 YENEEA. The CDR3 is 13 amino acids. The CDR3 DNA reads as TGTGCCAGCAGCTTAGCACAGCAAGAGACCCAGTACTTC. As protein: CASSLAQQETQYF.

The chain joins TRBV5-4 to TRBJ2-3; TRBD2 agrees at 8 bases. Per germline, CDR1 SGHNT and CDR2 YYREEE (reference sequence). V gave up 5 bases and J gave up 2 bases; unmatched junction bases: 7. The CDR3 is 15 residues long. CDR3 region: CASSPGTSVTDTQYF. Here the CDR3 DNA reads TGTGCCAGCAGTCCCGGGACTAGTGTCACAGATACGCAGTATTTT.

This clone came up a few times. DNA of the CDR3: TGTGCCAGCAGTCAGGCGGAGGGTTTGCCCTACGAGCAGTACTTC. Its protein product is CASSQAEGLPYEQYF. The chain combines TRBV6-5 with TRBJ2-7; D may be TRBD2 (6 bases). V was trimmed by 5 bases and J by 2 bases, leaving 16 bases between them. The CDR3 is 15 residues long. Germline values: CDR1 MNHEY, CDR2 SVGAGI.

The chain is built from TRBV29-1 and TRBJ2-6, with TRBD1 identical over 7 bases. This CDR3 comprises 16 residues. CDR1 SQVTM and CDR2 ANQGSEA come from the germline V gene. Trimming removed 6 bases from V and 1 base from J; junction bases left unmatched: 9. The CDR3 here is CSVQRTGSSGANVLTF. DNA of the CDR3: TGCAGCGTCCAGAGGACAGGATCTTCTGGGGCCAACGTCCTGACTTTC.

CDR3 nucleotides: TGTGCCAGCAGCTTAGGGACGGGGAATGAGCAGTTCTTC. This translates into CASSLGTGNEQFF. The J gene is TRBJ2-1, the V gene TRBV7-9; TRBD2 is a possible D gene (5 bases). The CDR3 consists of 13 residues. V lost 1 base and J lost 7, with 8 bases in between. Germline CDR1 and CDR2: SEHNR and FQNEAQ (reference sequence).

This clone has more than one count but fewer than ten. The gene calls are TRBV2 and TRBJ1-1; D may be TRBD1 (5 bases). V gave up 0 bases and J gave up 3 bases, with 8 bases separating them. The CDR3 totals 14 residues. Germline V gives CDR1 SNHLY, CDR2 FYNNEI. CDR3 loop: CASSEARGYTEAFF. The DNA for the CDR3 is TGTGCCAGCAGTGAAGCAAGGGGTTACACTGAAGCTTTCTTT. The variable domain in full, completed from reference TRBV2 and TRBJ1-1, reads EPEVTQTPSHQVTQMGQEVILRCVPISNHLYFYWYRQILGQKVEFLVSFYNNEISEKSEIFDDQFSVERPDGSNFTLKIRSTKLEDSAMYFCASSEARGYTEAFFGQGTRLTVV.

This clone showed up just once. The V and J genes are TRBV28 and TRBJ2-1; 10 bases align to TRBD1. The CDR3 extends over 15 amino acids. Germline trimming cut 2 bases from V and 8 bases from J; bases unmatched to any gene: 6. CDR1 and CDR2 (germline): MDHEN, SYDVKM. CDR3 loop: CASSLGTGDSDEQFF. In DNA, the CDR3 is TGTGCCAGCAGTTTAGGGACAGGGGATTCCGATGAGCAGTTCTTC.

V usage is TRBV19 and J usage is TRBJ2-7; TRBD1 aligns across 7 bases. Germline V gene lookup returns CDR1 LNHDA and CDR2 SQIVND (reference sequence). The junction had 5 bases not matched to a gene; V was cut back by 3 bases and J by 3 bases. This CDR3 is built from 14 residues. The CDR3 region is CASSIQQGHYEQYF. The CDR3 nucleotides read TGTGCCAGTAGTATCCAACAGGGGCACTACGAGCAGTACTTC.

The V call is TRBV9, the J call TRBJ2-1; the match to TRBD1 covers 7 bases. CDR3 length equals 16 residues. V lost 4 bases to trimming and J lost 0 bases; unmatched junction nucleotides: 7. CDR1 and CDR2 (germline): SGDLS, YYNGEE. The CDR3 nucleotides read TGTGCCAGCAGCCCCGAACAGGGGAGCTCCTACAATGAGCAGTTCTTC. Translating it yields CASSPEQGSSYNEQFF.